The 23 T cell receptor beta chains below all came from one sample that was sequenced in a study of early stage breast cancer tumors. The method was immunoSEQ multiplex PCR; TCRdb's version includes in-frame clones alone and lacks a portion of them. The repertoire holds 51,000 or so clones, with 75% to 85% as singletons. The sequencing sample was made of blood. These receptors all come from a person aged 45 to 59 with breast cancer.

J is TRBJ2-3 and V is TRBV5-1; D call uncertain. V dropped 0 bases and J dropped 2 bases, with 13 bases sitting between them. Germline V CDR1 and CDR2: SGHRS, YFSETQ. The CDR3 consists of 16 residues. CDR3 coding DNA: TGCGCCAGCAGCTTGGAGGCAGCAAGAAACACAGATACGCAGTATTTT. Translated: CASSLEAARNTDTQYF.

Relative to its sample, this clone is medium-sized. V is TRBV29-1 and J is TRBJ1-2; perhaps TRBD1 as D (5 bases). Per germline, CDR1 SQVTM and CDR2 ANQGSEA. Trimming removed 0 bases from V and 8 bases from J, with 7 bases in between. This CDR3 region has 11 residues. The CDR3 loop is CSVEDGGGYTF. The CDR3, as DNA: TGCAGCGTTGAAGATGGGGGGGGCTACACCTTC.

This clone was found a few times. The chain is built from TRBV4-3 and TRBJ2-4; 10 positions agree with TRBD2. CDR3 length equals 18 residues. Germline V gene data show CDR1 as LGHNA and CDR2 as YSLEER. The trim removed 0 bases at V and 2 bases at J, leaving 7 bases unmatched. The chain's CDR3 is CASSQDERGGRTKNIQYF. Written as DNA, the CDR3 is TGCGCCAGCAGCCAAGATGAGCGGGGGGGCCGCACCAAAAACATTCAGTACTTC.

This clone was seen once. The chain joins TRBV13 to TRBJ2-1; D is undetermined. Germline V gene lookup returns CDR1 PRHDT and CDR2 FYEKMQ (reference sequence). V was shortened by 3 bases and J by 6 bases, with 12 bases between the two germline ends. The CDR3 has 14 amino acids. The CDR3 coding sequence is TGTGCCAGCAGCTTTCAACCCGGATCCAATGAGCAGTTCTTC. It specifies CASSFQPGSNEQFF.

This chain connects TRBV21-1 to TRBJ2-2; the table's TRBD1 call for D was not verified on the DNA. TRBV21-1 is reported as a pseudogene. CDR3 length: 16 amino acids. CDR3 residues: CASSNGTGVCAGELFF. CDR3 nucleotides: TGTGCCAGCAGCAACGGGACAGGGGTTTGCGCCGGGGAGCTGTTTTTT.

The chain joins TRBV7-3 to TRBJ1-2; D is perhaps TRBD1 (5 bases). The V end was cut by 2 bases, the J end by 2 bases, with 9 bases between. CDR3 size: 14 residues. Germline V gene lookup returns CDR1 SGHTA and CDR2 FQGTGA. The CDR3 DNA follows: TGTGCCAGCAGCTTATCGGCAGGGAACTATGGCTACACCTTC. This translates into CASSLSAGNYGYTF.

This chain uses TRBV7-2 with TRBJ1-6; D might be TRBD1 (6 bases). There are 14 residues in the CDR3. CDR1 and CDR2 (germline): SGHTA, FQGNSA. V was cut by 6 bases and J by 6 bases, with 12 bases left in between. Here the CDR3 reads CASRGGTTNSPLHF. The CDR3 nucleotides are TGTGCCAGCAGAGGGGGGACCACTAATTCACCCCTCCACTTT.

CDR3 coding DNA: TGTGCCAGCAGCACGGGGACTGGAAATTTGGAGACCCAGTACTTC. Amino acids: CASSTGTGNLETQYF. This chain joins TRBV7-8 and TRBJ2-5, with a possible D match to TRBD2 (6 bases). CDR1 and CDR2 (germline): SGHVS, FQNEAQ. Trimming left V 5 bases short and J 5 bases short, with 18 bases between. This CDR3 is 15 amino acids long.

In this sample, this clone turned up once. The V call is TRBV4-3, the J call TRBJ2-3; no definite D call. The V gene's germline CDR1 is LGHNA and CDR2 YSLEER. V was shortened by 3 bases and J by 1 base, with 14 bases between the two germline ends. The CDR3 contains 16 residues. The CDR3 is CASSQMSNPGTDTQYF. The DNA for the CDR3 is TGCGCCAGCAGCCAGATGTCTAACCCGGGCACAGATACGCAGTATTTT.

The rearrangement links TRBV28 to TRBJ2-1; no clear D. This CDR3 region has 13 residues. The ends were cut back, 3 bases at V and 5 bases at J, with 8 bases in the middle. Germline lookup yields CDR1 MDHEN and CDR2 SYDVKM. The CDR3 spells CASSFVTDNEQFF. CDR3 in DNA: TGTGCCAGCAGTTTTGTTACCGACAATGAGCAGTTCTTC. The complete variable domain, with remaining parts taken from reference TRBV28 and TRBJ2-1, reads DVKVTQSSRYLVKRTGEKVFLECVQDMDHENMFWYRQDPGLGLRLIYFSYDVKMKEKGDIPEGYSVSREKKERFSLILESASTNQTSMYLCASSFVTDNEQFFGPGTRLTVL.

This sequence joins TRBV5-4 and TRBJ2-1; D is possibly TRBD2 (5 bases). Trimming shortened V by 1 base and J by 0 bases, and 5 bases separated the two germline ends. CDR1 is SGHNT and CDR2 is YYREEE in the germline V gene (reference sequence). The CDR3 length is 14 residues. CDR3 amino acids: CASSLTSSYNEQFF. Here the CDR3 DNA reads TGTGCCAGCAGCTTGACTAGCTCCTACAATGAGCAGTTCTTC.

The chain links TRBV6-4 to TRBJ1-2; D remains unclear. CDR1 MRHNA and CDR2 SNTAGT come from the germline V gene. V was pared by 2 bases and J by 3 bases, with 16 bases between. The CDR3 is 16 residues long. Here the CDR3 reads CASSDRHGVGDYGYTF. The CDR3 nucleotides are TGTGCCAGCAGTGACCGCCATGGGGTCGGTGACTATGGCTACACCTTC.

The chain recombines TRBV19 with TRBJ1-4; TRBD1 matches 8 bases. Unmatched junction bases numbered 5, after V lost 5 bases and J lost 3 bases. The CDR3 is made up of 15 amino acids. Germline assignment: CDR1 LNHDA and CDR2 SQIVND (reference sequence). Here the CDR3 reads CASSSGTGPNEKLFF. The CDR3 DNA follows: TGTGCCAGTAGTTCAGGGACAGGCCCTAATGAAAAACTGTTTTTT. Full variable domain (missing parts from reference TRBV19 and TRBJ1-4): DGGITQSPKYLFRKEGQNVTLSCEQNLNHDAMYWYRQDPGQGLRLIYYSQIVNDFQKGDIAEGYSVSREKKESFPLTVTSAQKNPTAFYLCASSSGTGPNEKLFFGSGTQLSVL.

J is TRBJ2-1 and V is TRBV7-2, with 11 bases lining up with TRBD2. Looked up from germline, CDR1 is SGHTA and CDR2 is FQGNSA. V shed 5 bases, J shed 9 bases, and the junction held 6 bases outside the gene matches. The CDR3 is made up of 14 amino acids. CDR3 DNA: TGTGCCAGCAGCCTAATAGCGGGGGGGATTGAGCAGTTCTTC. Its translation is CASSLIAGGIEQFF.

J is TRBJ1-5 and V is TRBV5-1, with 10 bases fitting TRBD1. CDR3 length equals 18 residues. CDR1 SGHRS and CDR2 YFSETQ come from the germline V gene. V lost 4 bases, J lost 2 bases, and 12 bases stayed unmatched. The CDR3: CASSTRDRGEVCNQPQHF. As DNA, the CDR3 is TGCGCCAGCAGCACCCGGGACAGGGGCGAGGTTTGCAATCAGCCCCAGCATTTT.

The genes are TRBV9 and TRBJ1-2; a possible D gene is TRBD1 (5 bases). Per germline, CDR1 SGDLS and CDR2 YYNGEE. Trimming stripped 4 bases from V and 3 bases from J, with 25 bases between. The CDR3 is made up of 18 amino acids. The CDR3 protein is CASSLRGQGVGKDYGYTF. In DNA, the CDR3 is TGTGCCAGCAGCCTCCGTGGGCAGGGAGTGGGTAAGGACTATGGCTACACCTTC.

This clone was seen only once. This rearrangement joins TRBV30 to TRBJ2-2; 9 positions match TRBD1. V lost 4 bases and J lost 3; bases outside the gene matches: 6. CDR1 is GTSNPN, CDR2 SVGIG, per germline (reference sequence). This CDR3 has 15 residues. The CDR3, as DNA: TGTGCCTGGATGAGAGGGACAGGGCACACCGGGGAGCTGTTTTTT. Translating it yields CAWMRGTGHTGELFF.

This clone has only one observation. The chain recombines TRBV23-1 with TRBJ2-7; 9 nucleotides match TRBD1. TRBV23-1 is an open reading frame, and its role is uncertain. V gave up 10 bases and J gave up 0 bases; unmatched junction bases: 25. This CDR3 region has 20 residues. In DNA, the CDR3 is TGCGCCACCTACAGGGGGCCGGCGGAAATTTCTGCGGATAGCTCCTACGAGCAGTACTTC. Translation gives CATYRGPAEISADSSYEQYF.

The chain couples TRBV11-2 to TRBJ2-5; the D is unclear. The CDR3 totals 13 residues. Trimming removed 8 bases at V and 1 base at J, with 11 bases between. Germline V gene sequence: CDR1 SGHAT, CDR2 FQNNGV. The CDR3 reads CASGRSVQETQYF. The CDR3 nucleotides are TGTGCCAGCGGGCGGTCAGTCCAAGAGACCCAGTACTTC.

In this sample, this clone turned up a few times. This rearrangement joins TRBV2 to TRBJ1-2; 8 positions match TRBD1. From germline, CDR1 is SNHLY and CDR2 FYNNEI. The CDR3 extends over 14 amino acids. V was clipped by 5 bases and J by 8 bases; unmatched bases: 10. The CDR3 sequence: CASSWTGPQGGYTF. The DNA for the CDR3 is TGTGCCAGCAGTTGGACAGGGCCCCAGGGGGGCTACACCTTC.

The chain combines TRBV7-9 with TRBJ2-3; no clear D gene. Germline assignment: CDR1 SEHNR and CDR2 FQNEAQ (reference sequence). The CDR3 extends over 12 amino acids. V gave up 1 base and J gave up 4 bases, with 3 bases separating them. The CDR3 spells CASSLVSDTQYF. The CDR3 DNA is TGTGCCAGCAGCTTAGTCTCAGATACGCAGTATTTT.

The chain joins TRBV7-8 to TRBJ2-3, with TRBD2 identical over 15 bases. The CDR3 totals 20 residues. V lost 0 bases and J lost 0; bases outside the gene matches: 7. Germline assignment: CDR1 SGHVS and CDR2 FQNEAQ. CDR3 DNA sequence: TGTGCCAGCAGCTTAGCCCCGGGACTAGCGGGAGGCTTTAGCACAGATACGCAGTATTTT. It specifies CASSLAPGLAGGFSTDTQYF.

The chain couples TRBV15 to TRBJ2-3, with TRBD2 matching over 9 bases. After removal of 6 bases from V and 1 base from J, the junction contained 5 bases not matched to a gene. Per the germline V gene, CDR1 is LNHNV and CDR2 is YYDKDF (reference sequence). There are 15 residues in the CDR3. The CDR3 loop is CATSPKRGGTDTQYF. The CDR3 DNA is TGTGCCACCAGTCCGAAGCGGGGGGGCACAGATACGCAGTATTTT.